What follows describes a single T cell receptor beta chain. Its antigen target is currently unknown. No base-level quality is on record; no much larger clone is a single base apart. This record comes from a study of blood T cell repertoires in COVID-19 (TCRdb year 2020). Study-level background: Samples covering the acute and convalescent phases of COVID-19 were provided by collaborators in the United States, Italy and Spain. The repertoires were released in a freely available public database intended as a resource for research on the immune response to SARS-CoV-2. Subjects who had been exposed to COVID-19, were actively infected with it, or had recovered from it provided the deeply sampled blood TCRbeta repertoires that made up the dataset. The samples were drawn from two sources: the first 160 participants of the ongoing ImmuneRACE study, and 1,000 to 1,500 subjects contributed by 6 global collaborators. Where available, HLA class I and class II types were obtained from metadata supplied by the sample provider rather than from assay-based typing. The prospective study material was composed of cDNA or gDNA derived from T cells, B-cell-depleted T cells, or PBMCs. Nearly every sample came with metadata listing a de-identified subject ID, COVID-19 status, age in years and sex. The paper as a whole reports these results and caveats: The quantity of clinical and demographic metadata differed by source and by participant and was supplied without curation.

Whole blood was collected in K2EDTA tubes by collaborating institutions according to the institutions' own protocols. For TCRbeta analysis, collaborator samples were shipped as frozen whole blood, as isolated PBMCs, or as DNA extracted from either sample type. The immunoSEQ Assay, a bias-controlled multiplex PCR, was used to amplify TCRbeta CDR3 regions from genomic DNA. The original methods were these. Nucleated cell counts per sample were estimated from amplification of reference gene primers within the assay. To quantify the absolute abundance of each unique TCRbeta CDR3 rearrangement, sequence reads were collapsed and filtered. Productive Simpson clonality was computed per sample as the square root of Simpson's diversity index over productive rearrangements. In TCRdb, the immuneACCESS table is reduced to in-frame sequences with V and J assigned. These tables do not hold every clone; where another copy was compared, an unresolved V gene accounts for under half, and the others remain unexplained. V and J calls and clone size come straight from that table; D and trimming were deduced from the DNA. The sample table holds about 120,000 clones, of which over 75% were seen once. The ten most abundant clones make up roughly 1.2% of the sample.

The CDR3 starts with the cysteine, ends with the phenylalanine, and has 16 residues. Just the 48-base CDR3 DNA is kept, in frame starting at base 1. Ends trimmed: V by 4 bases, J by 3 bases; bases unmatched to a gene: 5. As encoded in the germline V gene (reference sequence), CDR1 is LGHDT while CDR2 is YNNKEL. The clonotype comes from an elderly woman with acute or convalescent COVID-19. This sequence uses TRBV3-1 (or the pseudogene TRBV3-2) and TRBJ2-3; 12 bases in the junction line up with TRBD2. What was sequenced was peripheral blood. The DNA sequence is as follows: TGTGCCAGCAGCCCCCTAGCGGGAGGGCCAACAGATACGCAGTATTTT. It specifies CASSPLAGGPTDTQYF.